The 2 T cell receptor beta chains presented below share a single source sample, sequenced in a study of T cell responses to AZD1222 COVID-19 vaccine. Measured with immunoSEQ multiplex PCR; TCRdb has only the in-frame clones, and not every one. In the table there are 150,000 or so clones, around 90% of which are singletons. Sequenced here: peripheral blood, sampled on day 0 of AZD1222 vaccination. These receptors were collected from an adult in good health.

This clone was detected a few times. V is TRBV12-3 or TRBV12-4 and J is TRBJ1-2; no clear D. V lost 5 bases to trimming and J lost 4 bases, with 8 bases between them. This CDR3 comprises 12 residues. The CDR3 sequence: CASSQDFYGYTF. The CDR3 nucleotides read TGTGCCAGCAGTCAGGATTTCTATGGCTACACCTTC.

The gene calls are TRBV6-4 and TRBJ1-6; D perhaps matches TRBD1 (6 bases). The germline V gene encodes CDR1 MRHNA and CDR2 SNTAGT. Deletions cut 2 bases from V and 9 bases from J, with 17 bases between. This CDR3 has 16 residues. CDR3 DNA sequence: TGTGCCAGCAGTGACACGGGGGCGGGGCGTCGTTCACCCCTCCACTTT. As protein: CASSDTGAGRRSPLHF.